This entry lists 31 T cell receptor beta chains sequenced from one sample in a study of T cells in tumors after PD-1 blockade. Libraries were prepared by immunoSEQ multiplex PCR; TCRdb keeps only in-frame clonotypes and omits some of them. The sample shows 9,000 to 15,000 clones, about 60% of them seen only once. Here the sequenced sample was tumor tissue, taken before anti-PD-1 treatment. These receptors were taken from a human donor with basal cell carcinoma.

This clone was counted a single time. The rearrangement joins TRBV11-3 to TRBJ2-7; no firm D call. This CDR3 contains 11 residues. The V end lost 5 bases, the J end lost 2 bases, and 4 bases lay between the germline ends. Germline CDR1 and CDR2: SGHNT and YENEEA. The CDR3 DNA follows: TGTGCCAGCAGCGACACCTACGAGCAGTACTTC. Its protein is CASSDTYEQYF.

The chain employs TRBV5-6 and TRBJ1-6, with unresolved D. The CDR3 extends over 11 amino acids. The V end lost 4 bases, the J end lost 10 bases, and 6 bases lay between the germline ends. Germline-derived CDR1 and CDR2 are SGHDT and YYEEEE. The CDR3 sequence: CASSKGSPLHF. CDR3 bases: TGTGCCAGCAGCAAGGGATCACCCCTCCACTTT.

The chain joins TRBV4-1 to TRBJ2-3, with D hard to call. The CDR3 has 14 residues. V was clipped by 4 bases and J by 5 bases, with 13 bases between them. CDR1 and CDR2 (germline): MGHRA, YSYEKL. The CDR3 DNA reads as TGCGCCAGCAGCCCAAGCAGCGTTCGAGATACGCAGTATTTT. As protein: CASSPSSVRDTQYF.

The chain links TRBV7-6 to TRBJ2-3, with 9 positions matching TRBD2. V lost 2 bases and J lost 0; bases outside the gene matches: 12. The CDR3 spans 19 residues. Germline V CDR1 and CDR2: SGHVS, FNYEAQ. The CDR3 protein is CASSLKLPSGIRSTDTQYF. As DNA, the CDR3 is TGTGCCAGCAGCTTAAAGTTGCCTAGCGGGATCCGGAGCACAGATACGCAGTATTTT. The whole variable domain, remainder taken from reference TRBV7-6 and TRBJ2-3, is GAGVSQSPRYKVTKRGQDVALRCDPISGHVSLYWYRQALGQGPEFLTYFNYEAQQDKSGLPNDRFSAERPEGSISTLTIQRTEQRDSAMYRCASSLKLPSGIRSTDTQYFGPGTRLTVL.

V gene TRBV24-1 combines with J gene TRBJ1-1, with a possible D match to TRBD1 (5 bases). Trimming cost V 4 bases and J 6 bases, with 11 bases left between them. The CDR3 covers 13 residues. Germline-derived CDR1 and CDR2 are KGHDR and SFDVKD. The CDR3 reads CATSDPLGAEAFF. CDR3 DNA sequence: TGTGCCACCAGTGACCCCTTGGGGGCTGAAGCTTTCTTT.

This chain uses TRBV9 with TRBJ2-1; 7 nucleotides match TRBD1. The germline V gene encodes CDR1 SGDLS and CDR2 YYNGEE. V lost 5 bases to trimming and J lost 3 bases; unmatched junction nucleotides: 5. The CDR3 runs 14 residues. The CDR3 DNA sequence: TGTGCCAGCAGTCCAGGGGGTCACTACAATGAGCAGTTCTTC. As protein: CASSPGGHYNEQFF.

The chain combines TRBV9 with TRBJ2-3; possible D gene TRBD2, 5 bases. Looked up from germline, CDR1 is SGDLS and CDR2 is YYNGEE. The CDR3 length is 15 residues. V gave up 2 bases and J gave up 1 base, with 11 bases separating them. CDR3 bases: TGTGCCAGCAGCGTCCTGGACTTCCGCACAGATACGCAGTATTTT. It yields the protein CASSVLDFRTDTQYF.

V gene TRBV3-1 (or the pseudogene TRBV3-2) combines with J gene TRBJ1-2; D might be TRBD1 (5 bases). In germline, CDR1 is LGHDT, CDR2 YNNKEL (reference sequence). V lost 1 base and J lost 8, with 17 bases in between. The CDR3 covers 15 residues. In DNA, the CDR3 is TGTGCCAGCAGCCAAGCCGCGGGGGTTCAAGGGGGCTACACCTTC. This gives the protein CASSQAAGVQGGYTF.

The V and J genes are TRBV30 and TRBJ2-2; 12 bases align to TRBD2. Trimming at V came to 3 bases and at J to 4 bases, leaving 6 bases not matched to a gene. This CDR3 is 16 amino acids long. Germline V gene sequence: CDR1 GTSNPN, CDR2 SVGIG (reference sequence). The CDR3 here is CAWRASGRAVTGELFF. CDR3 DNA: TGTGCCTGGAGGGCTAGCGGGAGGGCCGTCACCGGGGAGCTGTTTTTT.

The chain uses TRBV3-1 (or the pseudogene TRBV3-2) and TRBJ2-7, with D hard to call. The V end was cut by 0 bases, the J end by 2 bases, with 11 bases between. CDR1 is LGHDT and CDR2 is YNNKEL in the germline V gene (reference sequence). The CDR3 runs 15 residues. The CDR3 coding sequence is TGTGCCAGCAGCCAAGATTTCGACGGTCCCTACGAGCAGTACTTC. It encodes CASSQDFDGPYEQYF.

The chain carries TRBV14 and TRBJ1-2; no definite D call. Germline CDR1 reads SGHDN; CDR2 reads FVKESK. Between the trimmed V and J ends, which lost 3 bases and 6 bases, there was a span of 8 bases. The CDR3 extends over 12 amino acids. DNA of the CDR3: TGTGCCAGCAGCCACGCCGTTGATGGCTACACCTTC. This codes for CASSHAVDGYTF.

The chain is built from TRBV5-1 and TRBJ2-1; 8 nucleotides agree with TRBD2. This CDR3 region has 15 residues. V dropped 4 bases and J dropped 0; count of bases not matched to a gene: 3. The germline V gene has CDR1 SGHRS and CDR2 YFSETQ. The DNA of the CDR3 is TGCGCCAGCAGCCCAGCGGGGGTCTCCTACAATGAGCAGTTCTTC. It encodes CASSPAGVSYNEQFF.

For the CDR3, the DNA is TGTGCCAGCAGCCCACAATCGGACGGGGGGGAGACCCAGTACTTC. Amino acid sequence: CASSPQSDGGETQYF. The rearrangement links TRBV7-2 to TRBJ2-5; TRBD2 agrees at 7 bases. V lost 5 bases, J lost 5 bases, and 11 bases stayed unmatched. The CDR3 loop spans 15 amino acids. Germline CDR1 and CDR2: SGHTA and FQGNSA.

DNA for the CDR3: TGTGCCAGCAGTGAAGTGGCGGGGTCCTTCACAGATACGCAGTATTTT. As protein: CASSEVAGSFTDTQYF. The chain uses TRBV6-1 and TRBJ2-3; D possibly corresponds to TRBD2 (6 bases). Trimming took 1 base from V and 2 from J, leaving 13 bases between them. The CDR3 extends over 16 amino acids. Germline V gene lookup returns CDR1 MNHNS and CDR2 SASEGT.

In this sample, this clone is medium-sized (0.01 to 0.1%). V and J are TRBV7-2 and TRBJ1-6, with 11 bases matching TRBD1. Germline V CDR1 and CDR2: SGHTA, FQGNSA. With V trimmed by 5 bases and J by 10 bases, 16 bases remained unmatched. CDR3 length: 18 amino acids. The CDR3 reads CASSARTGGALMLSPLHF. CDR3 bases: TGTGCCAGCAGCGCCCGGACAGGGGGCGCATTAATGTTGTCACCCCTCCACTTT. Combining the CDR3 with reference TRBV7-2 and TRBJ1-6 gives the whole variable domain GAGVSQSPSNKVTEKGKDVELRCDPISGHTALYWYRQSLGQGLEFLIYFQGNSAPDKSGLPSDRFSAERTGGSVSTLTIQRTQQEDSAVYLCASSARTGGALMLSPLHFGNGTRLTVT.

The rearrangement links TRBV14 to TRBJ2-5, with a possible D match to TRBD2 (6 bases). CDR3 size: 16 residues. V lost 1 base and J 0 bases, leaving 12 bases between the germline ends. Looked up from germline, CDR1 is SGHDN and CDR2 is FVKESK. The CDR3 DNA sequence: TGTGCCAGCAGCCAAGCCGAGCGGGTGTACCAAGAGACCCAGTACTTC. It yields the protein CASSQAERVYQETQYF.

The J gene is TRBJ2-2, the V gene TRBV28, with D perhaps TRBD1 (5 bases). The length of the CDR3 is 14 residues. The V and J ends lost 6 bases and 1 base respectively, with 9 bases between them. Germline loops: CDR1 MDHEN, CDR2 SYDVKM. In DNA form, the CDR3 reads TGTGCCAGCAGCAGTGGACAGAACACCGGGGAGCTGTTTTTT. This translates into CASSSGQNTGELFF.

The CDR3 region is CASSSGGSPHEQYF. The CDR3 coding sequence is TGTGCCAGCAGCTCCGGGGGGTCCCCCCACGAGCAGTACTTC. The J gene is TRBJ2-7, the V gene TRBV13; TRBD2 matches 7 bases. The CDR3 runs to 14 residues. In germline, CDR1 is PRHDT, CDR2 FYEKMQ (reference sequence). V dropped 4 bases and J dropped 5; count of bases not matched to a gene: 8.

DNA of the CDR3: TGTGCCAGTGCACTAGCGGCAAACACCGGGGAGCTGTTTTTT. It translates to CASALAANTGELFF. This chain connects TRBV19 to TRBJ2-2, with 8 bases aligning to TRBD2. This CDR3 has 14 amino acids. With V trimmed by 8 bases and J by 2 bases, 4 bases remained unmatched. Germline V gives CDR1 LNHDA, CDR2 SQIVND (reference sequence).

The chain links TRBV7-9 to TRBJ2-4; no clear D gene. V gave up 1 base and J gave up 7 bases, with 8 bases separating them. The CDR3 is 13 residues long. CDR1 is SEHNR, CDR2 FQNEAQ, per germline (reference sequence). The CDR3 region is CASSLDVDNIQYF. The CDR3 DNA reads as TGTGCCAGCAGCTTAGACGTGGACAACATTCAGTACTTC.

The chain couples TRBV11-3 to TRBJ1-2, with 10 bases aligning to TRBD1. Germline V CDR1 and CDR2: SGHNT, YENEEA. V shed 5 bases and J 2 bases; nucleotides not matched to a gene: 8. This CDR3 is built from 16 residues. The CDR3, as DNA: TGTGCCAGCAGCCAGAGCGGGACAGGGGCCAACTATGGCTACACCTTC. Protein sequence: CASSQSGTGANYGYTF.

The chain couples TRBV28 to TRBJ2-5; 8 bases align to TRBD2. Losses at the gene ends were 6 bases for V and 3 bases for J; bases not matched to a gene: 6. The germline V gene encodes CDR1 MDHEN and CDR2 SYDVKM. CDR3 size: 14 residues. Here the CDR3 DNA reads TGTGCCAGCAGGGTAACTAGCGGCAAAGAGACCCAGTACTTC. Protein product: CASRVTSGKETQYF.

Judged by abundance, this clone is medium-sized. The chain has TRBV6-2 or TRBV6-3 and TRBJ1-1; D is ambiguous. This CDR3 comprises 13 residues. Trimming took off 6 bases at V and 7 bases at J, with 15 bases between the two ends. Germline lookup yields CDR1 MNHEY and CDR2 SVGEGT. The chain's CDR3 is CASRPTTEFEAFF. The CDR3 region has the DNA TGTGCCAGCAGGCCTACTACCGAATTTGAAGCTTTCTTT.

The V and J genes are TRBV7-8 and TRBJ2-1; D may be TRBD2 (6 bases). This CDR3 spans 16 amino acids. Germline V gene sequence: CDR1 SGHVS, CDR2 FQNEAQ. V dropped 1 base and J dropped 4 bases, with 14 bases sitting between them. CDR3 residues: CASSLGVAVYYNEQFF. CDR3 nucleotides: TGTGCCAGCAGCTTAGGGGTAGCGGTCTATTACAATGAGCAGTTCTTC.

V and J are TRBV7-9 and TRBJ2-1; TRBD1 might be the D (5 bases). Looked up from germline, CDR1 is SEHNR and CDR2 is FQNEAQ (reference sequence). Trimming removed 3 bases from V and 0 bases from J, with 15 bases in between. The CDR3 extends over 17 amino acids. In nucleotides, the CDR3 is TGTGCCAGCAGCTTGGGCGTTAAGGGGCACTCCTACAATGAGCAGTTCTTC. Its translation is CASSLGVKGHSYNEQFF.

This clone was observed a single time. This sequence joins TRBV6-5 and TRBJ2-1; tentative D call: TRBD2 (6 bases). Trimming pared 7 bases from V and 6 bases from J, leaving 13 bases between. Germline assignment: CDR1 MNHEY and CDR2 SVGAGI. This CDR3 spans 13 amino acids. CDR3 nucleotides: TGTGCCAGCACCCTACTGACTAGCAATGAGCAGTTCTTC. This translates into CASTLLTSNEQFF.

In its sample, this clone ranks as medium-sized. The V call is TRBV7-2, the J call TRBJ2-5; perhaps D is TRBD1 or TRBD2 (5 bases each). V was clipped by 5 bases and J by 2 bases, with 12 bases between them. The CDR3 totals 14 residues. Germline CDR1 and CDR2: SGHTA and FQGNSA. The CDR3 sequence is CASSPTGLQETQYF. Written as DNA, the CDR3 is TGTGCCAGCAGCCCCACAGGACTTCAAGAGACCCAGTACTTC. Complete variable domain (other parts from reference TRBV7-2 and TRBJ2-5): GAGVSQSPSNKVTEKGKDVELRCDPISGHTALYWYRQSLGQGLEFLIYFQGNSAPDKSGLPSDRFSAERTGGSVSTLTIQRTQQEDSAVYLCASSPTGLQETQYFGPGTRLLVL.

This clone was observed a single time. This chain uses TRBV19 with TRBJ1-2, with 9 bases that match TRBD1. Germline assignment: CDR1 LNHDA and CDR2 SQIVND (reference sequence). The CDR3 has 14 amino acids. Trimming removed 5 bases from V and 7 bases from J; junction bases left unmatched: 8. The CDR3: CASSRGTGYSGYTF. The CDR3 DNA is TGTGCCAGTAGTCGCGGGACAGGGTACTCTGGCTACACCTTC.

A few counts support this clone. The rearrangement joins TRBV11-2 to TRBJ2-7; 9 bases fit TRBD1. V dropped 2 bases and J dropped 6; count of bases not matched to a gene: 17. The CDR3 loop spans 18 amino acids. Germline loops: CDR1 SGHAT, CDR2 FQNNGV. DNA for the CDR3: TGTGCCAGCAGCTTAATAAGTTCGGCGGGACAGGGCTCCACCGAGCAGTACTTC. Translating it yields CASSLISSAGQGSTEQYF.

The V and J genes are TRBV9 and TRBJ2-2; 12 bases are a match to TRBD1. The CDR3 extends over 16 amino acids. Germline CDR1 reads SGDLS; CDR2 reads YYNGEE. J gave up 7 bases and V 0 bases, and 4 bases lay outside the gene matches. The CDR3 sequence: CASSVVGTGGDGELFF. The CDR3 DNA reads TGTGCCAGCAGCGTAGTCGGGACAGGGGGCGACGGGGAGCTGTTTTTT.

The V gene is TRBV25-1, the J gene TRBJ2-1; D tentatively reads TRBD1 or TRBD2 (5 bases each). This CDR3 comprises 17 residues. Germline values: CDR1 MGHDK, CDR2 SYGVNS. With 1 base removed from V and 6 bases from J, the gap between germline ends came to 19 bases. DNA for the CDR3: TGTGCCAGCAGTGAATCAAAAGGGACCGACCGGGGCAATGAGCAGTTCTTC. Its translation: CASSESKGTDRGNEQFF.